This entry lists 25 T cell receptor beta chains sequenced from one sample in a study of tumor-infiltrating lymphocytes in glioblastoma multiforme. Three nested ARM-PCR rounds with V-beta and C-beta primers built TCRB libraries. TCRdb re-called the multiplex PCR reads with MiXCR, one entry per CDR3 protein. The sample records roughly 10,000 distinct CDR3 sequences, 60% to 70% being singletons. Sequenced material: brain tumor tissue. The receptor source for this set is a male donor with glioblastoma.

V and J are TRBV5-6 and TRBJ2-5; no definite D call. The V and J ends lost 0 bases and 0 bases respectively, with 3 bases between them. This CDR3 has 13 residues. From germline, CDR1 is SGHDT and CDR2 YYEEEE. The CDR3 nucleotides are TGTGCCAGCAGCTTGGACCACCAAGAGACCCAGTACTTC. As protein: CASSLDHQETQYF. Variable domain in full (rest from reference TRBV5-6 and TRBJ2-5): DAGVTQSPTHLIKTRGQQVTLRCSPKSGHDTVSWYQQALGQGPQFIFQYYEEEERQRGNFPDRFSGHQFPNYSSELNVNALLLGDSALYLCASSLDHQETQYFGPGTRLLVL.

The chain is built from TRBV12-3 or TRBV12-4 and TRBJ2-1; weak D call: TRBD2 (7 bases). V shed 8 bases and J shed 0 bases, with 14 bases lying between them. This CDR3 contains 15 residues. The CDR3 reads CASGWGGLSYNEQFF. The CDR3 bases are TGTGCCAGCGGATGGGGGGGGCTCTCCTACAATGAGCAGTTCTTC.

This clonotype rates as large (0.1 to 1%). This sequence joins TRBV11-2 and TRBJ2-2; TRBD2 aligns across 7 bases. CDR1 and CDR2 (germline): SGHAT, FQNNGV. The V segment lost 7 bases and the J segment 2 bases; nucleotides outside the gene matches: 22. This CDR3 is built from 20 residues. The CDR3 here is CASTPSFGQGLAVNTGELFF. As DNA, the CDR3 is TGTGCCAGCACCCCCTCATTCGGCCAAGGGCTAGCGGTAAACACCGGGGAGCTGTTTTTT.

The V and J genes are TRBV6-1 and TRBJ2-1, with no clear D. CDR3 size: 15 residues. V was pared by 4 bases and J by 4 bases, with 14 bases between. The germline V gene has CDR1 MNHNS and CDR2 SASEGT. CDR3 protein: CASSGEFIAYNEQFF. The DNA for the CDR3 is TGTGCCAGCAGTGGAGAATTCATAGCATACAATGAGCAGTTCTTC.

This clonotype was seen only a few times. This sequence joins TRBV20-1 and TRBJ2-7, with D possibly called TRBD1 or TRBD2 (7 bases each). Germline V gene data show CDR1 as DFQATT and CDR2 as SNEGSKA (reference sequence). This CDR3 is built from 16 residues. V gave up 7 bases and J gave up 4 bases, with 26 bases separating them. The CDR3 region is CSVINPGGGGQYEQYF. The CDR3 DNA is TGCAGTGTCATAAACCCAGGGGGAGGGGGGCAGTACGAGCAGTACTTC.

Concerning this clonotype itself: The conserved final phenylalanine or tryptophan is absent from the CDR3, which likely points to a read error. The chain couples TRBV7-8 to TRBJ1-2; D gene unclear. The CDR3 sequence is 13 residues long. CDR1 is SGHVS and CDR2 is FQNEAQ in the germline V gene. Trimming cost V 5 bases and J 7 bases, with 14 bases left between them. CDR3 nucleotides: TGTGCCAGCAGCGATCTCCTTTTATCTGGCTACACCTCC. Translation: CASSDLLLSGYTS.

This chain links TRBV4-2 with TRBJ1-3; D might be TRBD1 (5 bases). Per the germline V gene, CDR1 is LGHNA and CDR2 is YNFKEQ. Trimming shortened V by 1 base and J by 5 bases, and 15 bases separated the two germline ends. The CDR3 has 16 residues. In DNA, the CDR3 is TGTGCCAGCAGCCAAGTGGAACCGGAGGGGAGAAACACCATATATTTT. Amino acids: CASSQVEPEGRNTIYF.

In DNA, the CDR3 is TGCAGCGTTGAAACTAGCGGGACCAATGAGCAGTTCTTC. Amino acids: CSVETSGTNEQFF. The chain couples TRBV29-1 to TRBJ2-1; 10 nucleotides line up with TRBD2. This CDR3 contains 13 residues. With 2 bases clipped from V and 6 bases from J, the junction kept 1 base outside the gene matches. Germline assignment: CDR1 SQVTM and CDR2 ANQGSEA.

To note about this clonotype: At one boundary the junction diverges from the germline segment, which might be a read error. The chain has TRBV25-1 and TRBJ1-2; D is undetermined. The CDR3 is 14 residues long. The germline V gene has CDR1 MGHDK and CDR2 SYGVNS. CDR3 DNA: TGTACCAGCAGTGGCCGACAAGGGAACTATGGCTACACCTTC. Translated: CTSSGRQGNYGYTF.

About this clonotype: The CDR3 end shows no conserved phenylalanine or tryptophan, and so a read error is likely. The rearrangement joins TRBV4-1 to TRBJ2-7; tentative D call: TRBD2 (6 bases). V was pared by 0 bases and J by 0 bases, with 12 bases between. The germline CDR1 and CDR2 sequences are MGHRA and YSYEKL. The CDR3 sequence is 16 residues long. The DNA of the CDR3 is TGCGCCAGCAGCCAAGAGGAGGGGATAAGCTCCTACGAGCAGTACCTT. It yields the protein CASSQEEGISSYEQYL.

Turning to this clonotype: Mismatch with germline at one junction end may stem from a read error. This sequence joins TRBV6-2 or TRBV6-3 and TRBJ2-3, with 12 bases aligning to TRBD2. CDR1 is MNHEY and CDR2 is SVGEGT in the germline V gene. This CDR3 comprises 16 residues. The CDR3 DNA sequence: TGTGTCAGCAGTTACACACTAGCGGGAGGCGCTGATACGCAGTATTTT. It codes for CVSSYTLAGGADTQYF.

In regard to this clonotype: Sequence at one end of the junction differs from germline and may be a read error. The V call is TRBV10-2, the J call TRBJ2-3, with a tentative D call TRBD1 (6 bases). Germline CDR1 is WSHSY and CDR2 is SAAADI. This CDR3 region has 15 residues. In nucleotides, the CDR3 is TGCGCCAGCAGTGAGGCAGGGGCCGTGGCAGATACGCGGTATTTC. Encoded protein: CASSEAGAVADTRYF.

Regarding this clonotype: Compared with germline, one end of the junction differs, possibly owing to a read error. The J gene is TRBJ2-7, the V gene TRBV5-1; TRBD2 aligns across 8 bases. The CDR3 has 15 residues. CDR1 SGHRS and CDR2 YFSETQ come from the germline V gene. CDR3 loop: CASSLYASGPYKQYF. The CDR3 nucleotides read TGCGCCAGCAGCTTGTACGCTAGCGGGCCCTACAAGCAGTACTTC.

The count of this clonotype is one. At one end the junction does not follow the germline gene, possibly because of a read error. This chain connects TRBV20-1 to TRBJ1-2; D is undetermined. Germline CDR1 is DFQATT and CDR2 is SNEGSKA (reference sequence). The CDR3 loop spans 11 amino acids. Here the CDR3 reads CNADRFGGYTF. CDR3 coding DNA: TGCAATGCTGACCGCTTTGGCGGCTACACCTTC.

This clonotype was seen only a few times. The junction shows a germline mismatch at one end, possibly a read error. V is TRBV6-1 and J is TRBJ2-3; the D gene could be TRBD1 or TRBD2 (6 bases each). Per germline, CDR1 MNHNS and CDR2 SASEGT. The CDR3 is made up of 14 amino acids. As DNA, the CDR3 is TGTGCCTGCAGTCGCCGAGGGGGGACCGATACGCAGTATTTT. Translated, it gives CACSRRGGTDTQYF.

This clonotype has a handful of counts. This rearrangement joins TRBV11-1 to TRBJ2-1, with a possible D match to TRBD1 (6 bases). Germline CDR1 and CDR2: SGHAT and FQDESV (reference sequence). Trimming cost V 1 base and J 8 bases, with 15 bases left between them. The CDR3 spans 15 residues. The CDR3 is CASSLGGRGLDEQFF. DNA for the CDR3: TGTGCCAGCAGCTTAGGGGGCAGGGGTTTGGATGAGCAGTTCTTC.

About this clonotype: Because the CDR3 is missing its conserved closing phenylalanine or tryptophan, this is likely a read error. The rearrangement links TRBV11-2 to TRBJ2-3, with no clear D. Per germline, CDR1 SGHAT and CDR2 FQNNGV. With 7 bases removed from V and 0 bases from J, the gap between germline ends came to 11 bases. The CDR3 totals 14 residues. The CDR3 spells CASTISHSTDTQYS. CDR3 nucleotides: TGTGCCAGCACCATCAGCCATAGCACAGATACGCAGTATTCA.

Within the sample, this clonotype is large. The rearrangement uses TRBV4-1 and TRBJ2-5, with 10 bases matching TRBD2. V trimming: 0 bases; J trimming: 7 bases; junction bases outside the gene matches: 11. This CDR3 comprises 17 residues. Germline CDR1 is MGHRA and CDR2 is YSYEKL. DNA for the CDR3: TGCGCCAGCAGCCAAGAGGTGGCTAGCGGGAGTGGGGGGACCCAGTACTTC. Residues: CASSQEVASGSGGTQYF.

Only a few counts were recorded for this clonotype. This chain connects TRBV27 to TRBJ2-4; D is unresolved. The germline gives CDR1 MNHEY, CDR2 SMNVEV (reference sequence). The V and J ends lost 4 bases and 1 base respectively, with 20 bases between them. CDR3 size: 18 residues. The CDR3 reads CASSYIRPVPYAKNIQYF. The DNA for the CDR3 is TGTGCCAGCAGTTACATAAGACCTGTTCCGTACGCCAAAAACATTCAGTACTTC.

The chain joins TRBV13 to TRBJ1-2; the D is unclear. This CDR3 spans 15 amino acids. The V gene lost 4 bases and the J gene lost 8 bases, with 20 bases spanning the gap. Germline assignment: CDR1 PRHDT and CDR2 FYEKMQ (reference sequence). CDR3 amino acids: CASSSDMQDQDGYTF. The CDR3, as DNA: TGTGCCAGCAGCTCCGATATGCAGGACCAGGACGGCTACACCTTC.

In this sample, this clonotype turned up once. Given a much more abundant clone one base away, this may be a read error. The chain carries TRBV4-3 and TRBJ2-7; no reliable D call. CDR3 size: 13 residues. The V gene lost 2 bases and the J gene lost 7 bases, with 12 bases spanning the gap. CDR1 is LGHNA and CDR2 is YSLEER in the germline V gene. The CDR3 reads CASSQRIGREQYF. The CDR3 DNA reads TGCGCCAGCAGCCAAAGAATAGGGCGAGAGCAGTACTTC.

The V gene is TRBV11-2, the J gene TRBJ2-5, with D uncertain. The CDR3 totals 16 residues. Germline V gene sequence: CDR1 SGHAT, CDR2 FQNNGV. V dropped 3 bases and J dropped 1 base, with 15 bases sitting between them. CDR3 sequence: CASSFRPIELQETQYF. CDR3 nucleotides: TGTGCCAGCAGCTTCCGCCCTATTGAGCTCCAAGAGACCCAGTACTTC.

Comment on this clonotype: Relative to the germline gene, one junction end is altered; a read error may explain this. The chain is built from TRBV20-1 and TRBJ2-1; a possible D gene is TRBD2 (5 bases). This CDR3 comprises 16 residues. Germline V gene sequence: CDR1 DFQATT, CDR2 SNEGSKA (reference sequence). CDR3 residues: CSALNSGSSSYNEQFF. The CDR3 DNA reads TGCAGTGCTCTCAACAGCGGAAGCAGCTCCTACAATGAACAGTTCTTC.

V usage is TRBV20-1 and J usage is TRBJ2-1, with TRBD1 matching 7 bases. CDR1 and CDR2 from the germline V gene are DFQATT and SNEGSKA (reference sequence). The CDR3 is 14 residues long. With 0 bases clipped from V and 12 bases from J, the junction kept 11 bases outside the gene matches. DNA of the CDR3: TGCAGTGCTAGAGATGAGACAGGGCTATATGGGCAGTTCTTC. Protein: CSARDETGLYGQFF.

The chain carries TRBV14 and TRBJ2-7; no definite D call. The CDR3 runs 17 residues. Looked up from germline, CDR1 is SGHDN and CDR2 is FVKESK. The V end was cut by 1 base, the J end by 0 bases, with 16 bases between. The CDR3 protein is CASSQGPRLGGSYEQYF. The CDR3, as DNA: TGTGCCAGCAGCCAAGGACCACGGCTGGGTGGCTCCTACGAGCAGTACTTC.